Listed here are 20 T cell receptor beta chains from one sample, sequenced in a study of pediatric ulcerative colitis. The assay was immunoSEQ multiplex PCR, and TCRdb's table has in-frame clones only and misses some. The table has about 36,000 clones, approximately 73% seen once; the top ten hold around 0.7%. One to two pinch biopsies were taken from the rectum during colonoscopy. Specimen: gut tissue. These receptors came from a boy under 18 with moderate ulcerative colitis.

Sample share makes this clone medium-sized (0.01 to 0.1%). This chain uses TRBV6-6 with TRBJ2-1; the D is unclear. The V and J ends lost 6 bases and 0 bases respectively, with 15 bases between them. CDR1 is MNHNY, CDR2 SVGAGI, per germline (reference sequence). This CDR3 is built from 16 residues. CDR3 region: CASSPPRLSSYNEQFF. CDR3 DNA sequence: TGTGCCAGCAGCCCCCCCCGACTGAGCTCCTACAATGAGCAGTTCTTC.

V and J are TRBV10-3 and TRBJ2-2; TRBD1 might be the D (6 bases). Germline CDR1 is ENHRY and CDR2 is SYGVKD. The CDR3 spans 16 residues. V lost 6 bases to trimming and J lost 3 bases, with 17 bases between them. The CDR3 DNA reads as TGTGCCATCAGCACGACCTTATGGACAGACACCGGGGAGCTGTTTTTT. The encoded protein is CAISTTLWTDTGELFF.

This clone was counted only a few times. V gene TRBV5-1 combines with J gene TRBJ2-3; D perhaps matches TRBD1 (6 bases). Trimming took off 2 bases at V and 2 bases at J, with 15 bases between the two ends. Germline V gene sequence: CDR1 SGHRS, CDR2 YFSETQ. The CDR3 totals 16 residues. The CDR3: CASSFTGQYYTDTQYF. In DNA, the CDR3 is TGCGCCAGCAGCTTCACCGGACAGTACTACACAGATACGCAGTATTTT.

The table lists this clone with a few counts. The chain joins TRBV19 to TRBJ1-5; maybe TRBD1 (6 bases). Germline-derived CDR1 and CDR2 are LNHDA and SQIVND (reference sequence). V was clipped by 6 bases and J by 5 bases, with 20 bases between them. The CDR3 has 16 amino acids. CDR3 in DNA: TGTGCCAGTAGGATATCTCCTCAGGGGAGGGATCAGCCCCAGCATTTT. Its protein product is CASRISPQGRDQPQHF.

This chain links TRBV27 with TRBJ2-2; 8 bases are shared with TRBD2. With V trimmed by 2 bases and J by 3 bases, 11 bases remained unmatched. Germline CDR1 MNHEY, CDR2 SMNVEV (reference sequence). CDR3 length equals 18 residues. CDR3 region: CASSLQPGTSLYTGELFF. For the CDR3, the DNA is TGTGCCAGCAGTTTACAACCCGGGACTAGTCTTTACACCGGGGAGCTGTTTTTT.

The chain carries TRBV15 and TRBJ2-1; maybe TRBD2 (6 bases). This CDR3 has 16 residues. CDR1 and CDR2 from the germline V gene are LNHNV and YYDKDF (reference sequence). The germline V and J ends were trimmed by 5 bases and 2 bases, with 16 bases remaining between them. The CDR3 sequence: CATSVRLVGPYNEQFF. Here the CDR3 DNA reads TGTGCCACCAGCGTCCGACTAGTTGGTCCCTACAATGAGCAGTTCTTC.

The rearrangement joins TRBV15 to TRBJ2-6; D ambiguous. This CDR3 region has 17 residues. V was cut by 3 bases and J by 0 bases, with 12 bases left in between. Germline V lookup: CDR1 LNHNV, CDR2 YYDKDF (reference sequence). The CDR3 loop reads CATSSDDGHSGANVLTF. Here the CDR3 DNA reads TGTGCCACCAGCAGTGACGACGGCCACTCTGGGGCCAACGTCCTGACTTTC.

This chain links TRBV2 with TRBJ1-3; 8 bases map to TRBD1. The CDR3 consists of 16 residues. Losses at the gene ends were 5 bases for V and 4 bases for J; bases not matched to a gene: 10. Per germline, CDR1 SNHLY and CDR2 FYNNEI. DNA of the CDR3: TGTGCCAGCAGTTACACCAGGGGGCGCTTCGGAAACACCATATATTTT. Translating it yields CASSYTRGRFGNTIYF.

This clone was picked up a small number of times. The CDR3: CASKPGAGNTIYF. CDR3 in DNA: TGTGCCAGCAAACCAGGGGCTGGAAACACCATATATTTT. This chain uses TRBV28 with TRBJ1-3, with D perhaps TRBD1 (6 bases). The CDR3 contains 13 residues. Trimming pared 7 bases from V and 2 bases from J, leaving 9 bases between. Germline lookup yields CDR1 MDHEN and CDR2 SYDVKM. The complete variable domain, with remaining parts taken from reference TRBV28 and TRBJ1-3, reads DVKVTQSSRYLVKRTGEKVFLECVQDMDHENMFWYRQDPGLGLRLIYFSYDVKMKEKGDIPEGYSVSREKKERFSLILESASTNQTSMYLCASKPGAGNTIYFGEGSWLTVV.

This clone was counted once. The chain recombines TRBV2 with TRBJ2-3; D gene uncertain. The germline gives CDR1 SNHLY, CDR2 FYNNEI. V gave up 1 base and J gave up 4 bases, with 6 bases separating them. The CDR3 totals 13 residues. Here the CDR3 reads CASSEVMADTQYF. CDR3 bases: TGTGCCAGCAGTGAAGTTATGGCAGATACGCAGTATTTT.

For the CDR3, the DNA is TGTGCCAGCAGCTTGAGGGACTGGGGCACCAATGAGCAGTTCTTC. This gives the protein CASSLRDWGTNEQFF. V is TRBV5-6 and J is TRBJ2-1, with TRBD2 as a possible D gene (6 bases). Germline V gene sequence: CDR1 SGHDT, CDR2 YYEEEE. This CDR3 comprises 15 residues. Trimming removed 1 base at V and 6 bases at J, with 14 bases between.

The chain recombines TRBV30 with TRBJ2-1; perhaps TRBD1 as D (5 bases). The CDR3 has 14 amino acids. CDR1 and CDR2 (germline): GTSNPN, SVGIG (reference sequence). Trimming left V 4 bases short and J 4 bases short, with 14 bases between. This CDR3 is CAWKILGHYNEQFF. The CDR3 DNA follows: TGTGCCTGGAAGATACTTGGACATTACAATGAGCAGTTCTTC.

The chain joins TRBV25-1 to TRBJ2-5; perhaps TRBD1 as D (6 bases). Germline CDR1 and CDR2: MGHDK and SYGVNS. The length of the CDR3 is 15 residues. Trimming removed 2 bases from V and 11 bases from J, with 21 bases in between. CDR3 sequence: CASSEGWGRLFEQYF. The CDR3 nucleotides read TGTGCCAGCAGTGAAGGGTGGGGGCGTCTTTTTGAGCAGTACTTC.

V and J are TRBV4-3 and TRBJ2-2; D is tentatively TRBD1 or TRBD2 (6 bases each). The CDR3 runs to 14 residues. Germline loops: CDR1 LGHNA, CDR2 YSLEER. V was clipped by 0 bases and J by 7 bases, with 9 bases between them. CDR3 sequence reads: CASSQDGGGGELFF. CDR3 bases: TGCGCCAGCAGCCAAGACGGGGGCGGCGGGGAGCTGTTTTTT.

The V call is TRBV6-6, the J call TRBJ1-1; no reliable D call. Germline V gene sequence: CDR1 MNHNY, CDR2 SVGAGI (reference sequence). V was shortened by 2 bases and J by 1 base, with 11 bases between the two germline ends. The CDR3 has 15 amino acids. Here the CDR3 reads CASSYRGFRNTEAFF. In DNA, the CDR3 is TGTGCCAGCAGTTACCGGGGATTTCGGAACACTGAAGCTTTCTTT.

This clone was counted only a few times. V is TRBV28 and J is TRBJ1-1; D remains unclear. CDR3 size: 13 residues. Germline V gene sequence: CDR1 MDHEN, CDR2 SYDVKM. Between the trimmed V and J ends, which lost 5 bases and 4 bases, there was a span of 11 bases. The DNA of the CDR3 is TGTGCCAGCAGTAGAAACTTCGGCACTGAAGCTTTCTTT. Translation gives CASSRNFGTEAFF.

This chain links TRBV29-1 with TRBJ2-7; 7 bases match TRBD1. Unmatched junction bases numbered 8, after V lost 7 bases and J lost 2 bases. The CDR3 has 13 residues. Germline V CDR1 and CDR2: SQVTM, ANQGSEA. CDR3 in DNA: TGCAGCGCCGAGACAGGGATGACCTACGAGCAGTACTTC. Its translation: CSAETGMTYEQYF.

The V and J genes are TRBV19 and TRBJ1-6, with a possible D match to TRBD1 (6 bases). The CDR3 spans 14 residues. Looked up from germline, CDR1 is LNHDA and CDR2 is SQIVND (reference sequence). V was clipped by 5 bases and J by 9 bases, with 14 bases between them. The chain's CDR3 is CASSYRDPLSPLHF. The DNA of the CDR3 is TGTGCCAGTAGTTACAGGGATCCCCTTTCACCCCTCCACTTT.

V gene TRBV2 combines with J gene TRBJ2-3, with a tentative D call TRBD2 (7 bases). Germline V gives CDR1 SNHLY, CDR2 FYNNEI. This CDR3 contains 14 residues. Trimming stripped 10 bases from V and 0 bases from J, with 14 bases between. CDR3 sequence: CATRGGFSTDTQYF. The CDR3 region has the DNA TGTGCCACTAGGGGGGGTTTTAGCACAGATACGCAGTATTTT.

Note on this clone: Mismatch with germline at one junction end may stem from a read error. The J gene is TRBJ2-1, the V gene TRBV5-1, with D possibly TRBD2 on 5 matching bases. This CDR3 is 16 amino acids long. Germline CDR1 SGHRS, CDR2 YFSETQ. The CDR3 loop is CASSLVEGTSYNGQFF. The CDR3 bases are TGCGCCAGCAGCTTGGTAGAGGGAACCTCCTACAATGGGCAGTTCTTC.